This T cell receptor (beta chain) was identified during a study of early T cells in non-severe SARS-CoV-2 infection. Study information: Chains stayed unpaired after sequencing of bulk RNA from unsorted whole blood.

Attached unique molecular identifiers marked individual cDNA molecules. TCRdb recomputed calls from the 5' RACE reads with MiXCR, one row per CDR3 protein. This table has 37,000 or so distinct CDR3 sequences, approximately 6% appearing once. There are many counts of this clonotype. The clonotype comes from an adult who was a healthcare worker with PCR-confirmed SARS-CoV-2 infection or an uninfected control (not recorded which). Sequences were obtained from whole blood.

The CDR3 DNA is TGTGCCAGCAGTTTGACACGTCACAATGAGCAGTTCTTC. Its translation is CASSLTRHNEQFF. This chain links TRBV28 with TRBJ2-1; D is ambiguous. With 3 bases removed from V and 5 bases from J, the gap between germline ends came to 8 bases. This CDR3 spans 13 amino acids. CDR1 is MDHEN and CDR2 is SYDVKM in the germline V gene.